This T cell receptor (beta chain) stems from a study of blood T cell repertoires in COVID-19. Looking at the study overall: Sample material is recorded as cDNA or gDNA derived from T cells, B-cell-depleted T cells, or PBMCs.

In the authors' workflow: Cell counts per sample came from amplifying reference gene primers. Using immunoSEQ multiplex PCR, the repertoire was profiled, and TCRdb retains in-frame clones only, with some absent. V, J and clone size are those of that table, while D and trimming were read from the DNA. The sample carries about 120,000 clones, 88% recorded once. The TCR sequence derives from a woman aged 45-59 years with active or convalescent COVID-19. Sequenced input: peripheral blood.

The CDR3 sequence: CASRSNRDTEAFF. In nucleotides, the CDR3 is TGTGCCAGCAGGTCCAACAGGGATACTGAAGCTTTCTTT. V usage is TRBV12-3 or TRBV12-4 and J usage is TRBJ1-1, with a possible D match to TRBD1 (6 bases). CDR3 size: 13 residues. V lost 6 bases and J 5 bases, leaving 13 bases between the germline ends.